These 17 T cell receptor beta chains share one sample of origin, sequenced in a study of cytomegalovirus exposure and HLA in healthy donors. The PCR made use of 60 Vbeta and 13 Jbeta primers. Profiling relied on immunoSEQ multiplex PCR, and the TCRdb table lists in-frame clones only, not all of them. The sample lists around 150,000 clones; 80% were seen once. The sample taken for sequencing was PBMCs. These receptors all stem from a human donor in good health.

This clone has just one count. J is TRBJ2-7 and V is TRBV7-9; D gene unclear. The CDR3 has 13 amino acids. Trimming removed 8 bases from V and 1 base from J, with 12 bases in between. Germline CDR1 SEHNR, CDR2 FQNEAQ (reference sequence). The chain's CDR3 is CASEAGNSYEQYF. The CDR3 region has the DNA TGTGCCAGCGAGGCCGGCAATTCCTACGAGCAGTACTTC.

The CDR3 reads CASSPPGDGYTF. In DNA form, the CDR3 reads TGTGCCAGCTCACCGCCAGGGGACGGCTACACCTTC. The rearrangement uses TRBV18 and TRBJ1-2, with D possibly being TRBD1 (6 bases). Per the germline V gene, CDR1 is KGHSH and CDR2 is LQKENI. V lost 3 bases, J lost 8 bases, and 10 bases lay in between. The length of the CDR3 is 12 residues.

The chain carries TRBV7-8 and TRBJ1-2, with a tentative D call TRBD1 (6 bases). With 1 base removed from V and 6 bases from J, the gap between germline ends came to 12 bases. This CDR3 comprises 14 residues. Germline CDR1 is SGHVS and CDR2 is FQNEAQ. CDR3 residues: CASSLGAGANGYTF. The DNA for the CDR3 is TGTGCCAGCAGCTTAGGTGCGGGGGCGAATGGCTACACCTTC.

This clone was seen once. The chain couples TRBV6-5 to TRBJ2-2; unclear D gene. V shed 8 bases and J shed 0 bases, with 7 bases lying between them. CDR1 and CDR2 (germline): MNHEY, SVGAGI. The CDR3 consists of 13 residues. The DNA for the CDR3 is TGTGCCAGCCGGTCTCCGAACACCGGGGAGCTGTTTTTT. The encoded protein is CASRSPNTGELFF.

The chain joins TRBV6-5 to TRBJ2-7, with 10 bases that match TRBD1. CDR1 and CDR2 from the germline V gene are MNHEY and SVGAGI. V was clipped by 2 bases and J by 2 bases; unmatched bases: 3. This CDR3 is 15 amino acids long. The CDR3 protein is CASSYQGQGTYEQYF. CDR3 nucleotide sequence: TGTGCCAGCAGTTACCAGGGACAGGGGACCTACGAGCAGTACTTC.

The chain recombines TRBV27 with TRBJ1-1; 7 bases agree with TRBD1. J gave up 11 bases and V 0 bases, and 9 bases lay outside the gene matches. The CDR3 loop spans 14 amino acids. Per the germline V gene, CDR1 is MNHEY and CDR2 is SMNVEV (reference sequence). The CDR3 nucleotides are TGTGCCAGCAGTTTATCTAGACAGGGAACCCTGGCTTTCTTT. Translation gives CASSLSRQGTLAFF.

The V and J genes are TRBV19 and TRBJ1-5; 7 positions match TRBD1. CDR1 and CDR2 from the germline V gene are LNHDA and SQIVND (reference sequence). CDR3 length equals 15 residues. J was trimmed by 0 bases and V by 3 bases; bases with no gene match: 2. The CDR3 coding sequence is TGTGCCAGTAGTATGACAGGGAATAGCAATCAGCCCCAGCATTTT. Its protein is CASSMTGNSNQPQHF.

The CDR3 is CASSPRQVDRGEAFF. CDR3 in DNA: TGTGCCAGCTCACCGCGTCAGGTCGACAGGGGTGAAGCTTTCTTT. V usage is TRBV18 and J usage is TRBJ1-1; TRBD1 matches at 8 bases. Germline V gene data show CDR1 as KGHSH and CDR2 as LQKENI. This CDR3 is built from 15 residues. V was pared by 3 bases and J by 7 bases, with 10 bases of the junction left unmatched.

The chain links TRBV11-2 to TRBJ2-5, with 8 bases aligning to TRBD2. Germline CDR1 reads SGHAT; CDR2 reads FQNNGV. The CDR3 runs 16 residues. Trimming removed 4 bases from V and 1 base from J; junction bases left unmatched: 8. The CDR3 reads CASSYTTGGLQETQYF. CDR3 in DNA: TGTGCCAGCAGCTACACAACGGGGGGGCTCCAAGAGACCCAGTACTTC.

V usage is TRBV6-1 and J usage is TRBJ1-4; no firm D call. Germline CDR1 and CDR2: MNHNS and SASEGT. The CDR3 is made up of 14 amino acids. V shed 2 bases and J shed 5 bases, with 9 bases lying between them. This CDR3 is CASSERPGNEKLFF. The CDR3 nucleotides read TGTGCCAGCAGTGAAAGGCCAGGCAATGAAAAACTGTTTTTT.

The chain links TRBV25-1 to TRBJ2-7; unclear D gene. This CDR3 has 14 amino acids. Trimming removed 3 bases at V and 3 bases at J, with 12 bases between. Germline V gene data show CDR1 as MGHDK and CDR2 as SYGVNS. The CDR3 sequence is CASSDRDNFYEQYF. DNA for the CDR3: TGTGCCAGCAGTGATCGAGACAATTTCTACGAGCAGTACTTC.

The rearrangement links TRBV9 to TRBJ1-6; 10 bases line up with TRBD1. This CDR3 contains 16 residues. CDR1 is SGDLS and CDR2 is YYNGEE in the germline V gene. J gave up 7 bases and V 3 bases, and 7 bases lay outside the gene matches. The CDR3 DNA follows: TGTGCCAGCAGCGCTCTACCGGGACAGGGGAATTCACCCCTCCACTTT. Translated: CASSALPGQGNSPLHF.

This chain joins TRBV10-3 and TRBJ1-1; a possible D gene is TRBD1 (6 bases). The CDR3 covers 15 residues. CDR1 is ENHRY, CDR2 SYGVKD, per germline. The germline V and J ends were trimmed by 6 bases and 0 bases, with 14 bases remaining between them. In nucleotides, the CDR3 is TGTGCCATCAGCAAGAGGGGGTTGGTGAACACTGAAGCTTTCTTT. This encodes CAISKRGLVNTEAFF.

The J gene is TRBJ2-3, the V gene TRBV4-1; D not certain. With 3 bases removed from V and 5 bases from J, the gap between germline ends came to 15 bases. There are 15 residues in the CDR3. Germline loops: CDR1 MGHRA, CDR2 YSYEKL. Written as DNA, the CDR3 is TGCGCCAGCAGCCACTCCACAAGACTTCAAGATACGCAGTATTTT. It translates to CASSHSTRLQDTQYF.

This chain links TRBV7-2 with TRBJ1-2, with a possible D match to TRBD1 (5 bases). The germline gives CDR1 SGHTA, CDR2 FQGNSA. The CDR3 is 12 amino acids. V lost 8 bases to trimming and J lost 5 bases, with 12 bases between them. CDR3 in DNA: TGTGCCAGCGTGGAGGGGCTGTATGGCTACACCTTC. Protein product: CASVEGLYGYTF.

The V gene is TRBV5-6, the J gene TRBJ1-5, with D possibly being TRBD1 (5 bases). CDR1 is SGHDT and CDR2 is YYEEEE in the germline V gene. V gave up 4 bases and J gave up 2 bases, with 13 bases separating them. The CDR3 has 15 amino acids. The CDR3 is CASSLGGSGNQPQHF. CDR3 DNA: TGTGCCAGCAGCCTCGGGGGGAGCGGCAATCAGCCCCAGCATTTT.

The chain carries TRBV7-7 and TRBJ2-3, with a weak D call TRBD2 (6 bases). The length of the CDR3 is 15 residues. Germline V gives CDR1 SSHAT, CDR2 FNYEAQ (reference sequence). The V end lost 1 base, the J end lost 3 bases, and 11 bases lay between the germline ends. CDR3 sequence (DNA): TGTGCCAGCAGCTTAGGGCTAGCGATAACAGATACGCAGTATTTT. Its protein product is CASSLGLAITDTQYF.